This passage covers 15 T cell receptor beta chains from one sample sequenced in a study of blood T cell repertoires in COVID-19. The repertoire was sequenced with immunoSEQ multiplex PCR; TCRdb's copy has only in-frame clones and lacks some. Found here are 200,000 or so clones, around 85% of them singletons; the top ten hold 2.1%. Sequenced sample: peripheral blood. All receptors come from a man aged 70-80 years with active or convalescent COVID-19.

The chain uses TRBV10-3 and TRBJ2-1; TRBD2 agrees at 8 bases. There are 14 residues in the CDR3. V gave up 5 bases and J gave up 8 bases; unmatched junction bases: 8. Germline CDR1 ENHRY, CDR2 SYGVKD. CDR3 in DNA: TGTGCCATCAGTCGGGGAGCGGGAGCGGATGAGCAGTTCTTC. It is translated as CAISRGAGADEQFF.

The chain joins TRBV3-1 (or the pseudogene TRBV3-2) to TRBJ1-1, with a possible D match to TRBD1 (5 bases). Germline CDR1 is LGHDT and CDR2 is YNNKEL (reference sequence). The CDR3 contains 13 residues. V was shortened by 5 bases and J by 13 bases, with 20 bases between the two germline ends. The CDR3 region has the DNA TGTGCCAGCAGCTACCAGGTTGGGGCACCAGGTTTCTTT. This encodes CASSYQVGAPGFF.

The chain employs TRBV3-1 (or the pseudogene TRBV3-2) and TRBJ1-4; D gene uncertain. There are 17 residues in the CDR3. Looked up from germline, CDR1 is LGHDT and CDR2 is YNNKEL (reference sequence). V was shortened by 0 bases and J by 8 bases, with 19 bases between the two germline ends. The CDR3 protein is CASSQEPMWTPGEKLFF. For the CDR3, the DNA is TGTGCCAGCAGCCAAGAGCCAATGTGGACCCCGGGGGAAAAACTGTTTTTT.

This sequence joins TRBV11-2 and TRBJ2-5; a weak D match, TRBD2 (6 bases). Germline V gene data show CDR1 as SGHAT and CDR2 as FQNNGV. The CDR3 runs to 15 residues. V was cut by 6 bases and J by 0 bases, with 14 bases left in between. The CDR3 loop reads CASRRLGGDQETQYF. Written as DNA, the CDR3 is TGTGCCAGCAGACGATTGGGGGGTGACCAAGAGACCCAGTACTTC.

CDR3 in amino acids: CASSYLGSYNEQFF. Here the CDR3 DNA reads TGTGCCAGCAGTTACCTGGGCAGCTACAATGAGCAGTTCTTC. The chain joins TRBV6-2 or TRBV6-3 to TRBJ2-1; D remains ambiguous. In germline, CDR1 is MNHEY, CDR2 SVGEGT. This CDR3 comprises 14 residues. V gave up 2 bases and J gave up 3 bases, with 8 bases separating them.

The chain links TRBV11-3 to TRBJ1-1, with D unclear. Germline assignment: CDR1 SGHNT and CDR2 YENEEA. Trimming removed 8 bases at V and 1 base at J, with 17 bases between. This CDR3 spans 15 amino acids. CDR3 nucleotides: TGTGCCAGCGGGCCGACGGGAGCAAAGAACACTGAAGCTTTCTTT. This sequence encodes CASGPTGAKNTEAFF.

The chain has TRBV3-1 (or the pseudogene TRBV3-2) and TRBJ1-3, with 7 bases matching TRBD1. Germline V gives CDR1 LGHDT, CDR2 YNNKEL (reference sequence). Unmatched junction bases numbered 12, after V lost 4 bases and J lost 3 bases. This CDR3 contains 17 residues. CDR3 nucleotide sequence: TGTGCCAGCAGCCGGGGGGACAGTGGCCGGGGTGGAAACACCATATATTTT. Its protein is CASSRGDSGRGGNTIYF.

The rearrangement uses TRBV5-1 and TRBJ2-4, with TRBD2 as a possible D gene (6 bases). CDR1 is SGHRS and CDR2 is YFSETQ in the germline V gene. The CDR3 is 13 amino acids. The V gene lost 4 bases and the J gene lost 6 bases, with 11 bases spanning the gap. CDR3 in DNA: TGCGCCAGCAGCCTGGGACTGCGAAACATTCAGTACTTC. Its translation: CASSLGLRNIQYF.

The chain combines TRBV2 with TRBJ1-6; 7 bases fit TRBD1. CDR1 and CDR2 from the germline V gene are SNHLY and FYNNEI. After removal of 5 bases from V and 7 bases from J, the junction contained 8 bases not matched to a gene. This CDR3 has 15 amino acids. The CDR3 spells CASSSRQGNNSPLHF. The CDR3 region has the DNA TGTGCCAGCAGTAGCCGACAGGGCAACAATTCACCCCTCCACTTT.

The genes are TRBV10-3 and TRBJ2-1, with D perhaps TRBD1 (6 bases). CDR3 length: 15 amino acids. The germline V gene has CDR1 ENHRY and CDR2 SYGVKD. V lost 6 bases and J lost 7, with 19 bases in between. CDR3 coding DNA: TGTGCCATCAGCGTCAACCCAAACAGGGCGAATGAGCAGTTCTTC. It translates to CAISVNPNRANEQFF.

The chain links TRBV28 to TRBJ1-3, with D possibly being TRBD1 (6 bases). This CDR3 region has 15 residues. Germline-derived CDR1 and CDR2 are MDHEN and SYDVKM. V was trimmed by 7 bases and J by 7 bases, leaving 20 bases between them. The DNA of the CDR3 is TGTGCCAGCACTTGGGGATACAGGGAAACGAACACCATATATTTT. As protein: CASTWGYRETNTIYF.

The chain carries TRBV5-6 and TRBJ2-3; 8 bases are shared with TRBD1. The V and J ends lost 3 bases and 3 bases, in that order; junction bases with no gene match: 18. There are 19 residues in the CDR3. CDR1 is SGHDT, CDR2 YYEEEE, per germline. The CDR3 region has the DNA TGTGCCAGCAGCTCCCCCGGGGAACAGGGGGTTCATATGACAGATACGCAGTATTTT. Translated: CASSSPGEQGVHMTDTQYF.

The V call is TRBV7-2, the J call TRBJ1-2; 8 bases fit TRBD1. The CDR3 contains 15 residues. With V trimmed by 3 bases and J by 6 bases, 9 bases remained unmatched. Germline loops: CDR1 SGHTA, CDR2 FQGNSA. CDR3 nucleotide sequence: TGTGCCAGCAGCTTTCAGGACAGGGATTCGAATGGCTACACCTTC. Translation gives CASSFQDRDSNGYTF.

Comment on this clone: A junction boundary mismatches the germline segment, possibly from a read error. This rearrangement joins TRBV5-1 to TRBJ2-7, with D possibly TRBD1 on 5 matching bases. CDR1 and CDR2 from the germline V gene are SGHRS and YFSETQ. This CDR3 has 15 residues. For the CDR3, the DNA is TGCGCAAGTCGACTCGAAGGGGCAAGCTCCTGCGAGCAGTACTTC. Protein sequence: CASRLEGASSCEQYF.

Here the CDR3 reads CASSPPDRFYEQYF. CDR3 bases: TGTGCCAGCTCACCACCCGACAGGTTCTACGAGCAGTACTTC. The chain employs TRBV18 and TRBJ2-7; possibly TRBD1 for D (6 bases). V lost 0 bases to trimming and J lost 3 bases, with 9 bases between them. Looked up from germline, CDR1 is KGHSH and CDR2 is LQKENI. The CDR3 has 14 residues.